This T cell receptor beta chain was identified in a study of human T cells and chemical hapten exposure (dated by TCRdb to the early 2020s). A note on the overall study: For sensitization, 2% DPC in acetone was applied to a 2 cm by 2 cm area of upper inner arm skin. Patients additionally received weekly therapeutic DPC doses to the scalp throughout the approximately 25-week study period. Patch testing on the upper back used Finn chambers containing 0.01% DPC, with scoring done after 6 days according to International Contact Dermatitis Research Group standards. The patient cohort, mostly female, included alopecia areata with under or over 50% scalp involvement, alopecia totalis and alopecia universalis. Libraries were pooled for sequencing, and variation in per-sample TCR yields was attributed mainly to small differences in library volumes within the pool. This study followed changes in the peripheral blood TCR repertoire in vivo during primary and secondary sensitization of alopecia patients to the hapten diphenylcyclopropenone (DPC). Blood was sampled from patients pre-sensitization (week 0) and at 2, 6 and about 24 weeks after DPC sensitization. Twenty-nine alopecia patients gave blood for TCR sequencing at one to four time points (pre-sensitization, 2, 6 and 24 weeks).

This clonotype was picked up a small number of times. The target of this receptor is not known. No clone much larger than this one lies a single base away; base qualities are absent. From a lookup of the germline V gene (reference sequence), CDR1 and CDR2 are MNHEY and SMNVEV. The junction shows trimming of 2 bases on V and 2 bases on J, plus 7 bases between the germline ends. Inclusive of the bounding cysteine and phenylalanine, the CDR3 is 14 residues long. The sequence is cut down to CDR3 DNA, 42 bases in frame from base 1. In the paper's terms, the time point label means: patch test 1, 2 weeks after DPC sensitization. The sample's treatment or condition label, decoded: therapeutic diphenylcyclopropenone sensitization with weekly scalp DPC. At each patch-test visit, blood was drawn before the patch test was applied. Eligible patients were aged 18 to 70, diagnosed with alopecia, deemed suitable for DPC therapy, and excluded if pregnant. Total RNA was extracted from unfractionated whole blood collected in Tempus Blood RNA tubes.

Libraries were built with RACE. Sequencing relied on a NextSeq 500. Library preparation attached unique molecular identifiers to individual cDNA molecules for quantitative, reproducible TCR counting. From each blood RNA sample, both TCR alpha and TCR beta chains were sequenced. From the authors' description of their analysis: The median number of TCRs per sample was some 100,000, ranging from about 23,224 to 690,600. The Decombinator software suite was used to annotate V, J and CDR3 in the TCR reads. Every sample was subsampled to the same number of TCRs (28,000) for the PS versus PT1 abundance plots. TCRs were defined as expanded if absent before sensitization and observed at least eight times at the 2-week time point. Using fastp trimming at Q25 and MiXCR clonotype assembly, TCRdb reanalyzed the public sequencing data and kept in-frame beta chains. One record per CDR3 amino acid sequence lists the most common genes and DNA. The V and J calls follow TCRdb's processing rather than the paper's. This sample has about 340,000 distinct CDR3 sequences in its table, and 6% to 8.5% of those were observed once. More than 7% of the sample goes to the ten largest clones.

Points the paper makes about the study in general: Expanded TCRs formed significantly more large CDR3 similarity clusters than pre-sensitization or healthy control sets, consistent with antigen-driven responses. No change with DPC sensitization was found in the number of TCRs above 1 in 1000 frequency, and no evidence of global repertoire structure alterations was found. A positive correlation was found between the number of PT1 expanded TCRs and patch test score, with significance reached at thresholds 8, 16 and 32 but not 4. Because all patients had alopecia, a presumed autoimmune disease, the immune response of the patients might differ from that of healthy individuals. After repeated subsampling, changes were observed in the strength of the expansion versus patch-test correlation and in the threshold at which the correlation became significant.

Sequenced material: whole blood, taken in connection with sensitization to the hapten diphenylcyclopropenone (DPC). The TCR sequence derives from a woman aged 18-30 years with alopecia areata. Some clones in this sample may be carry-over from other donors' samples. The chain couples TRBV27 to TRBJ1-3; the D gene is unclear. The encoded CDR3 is CASSLRTPGNTIYF. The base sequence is TGTGCCAGCAGTTTAAGGACGCCTGGAAACACCATATATTTT.